This TCR beta chain was recorded in a study of cytomegalovirus exposure and HLA in healthy donors. The overall study: It was reported in a later analysis that the same platform had been used for the roughly 130 validation repertoires as for the roughly 710 first-cohort repertoires.

Assay: immunoSEQ multiplex PCR; the TCRdb copy retains only in-frame clones and omits some. The table includes more than 120,000 clones, about 91% detected once. This CDR3 is 13 amino acids long. From germline, CDR1 is MDHEN and CDR2 SYDVKM. Trimming stripped 6 bases from V and 15 bases from J, with 21 bases between. Study outcomes and limitations: The tendency of first-cohort TCR clusters to co-occur in the roughly 120 validation repertoires was identified by a subsequent analysis. The classifier reportedly diagnosed cytomegalovirus status with high sensitivity and specificity.

Details on this clone: The antigen is not known.

The chain has TRBV28 and TRBJ1-5; D not certain. Sequences were obtained from PBMCs. The TCR was taken from a man aged 18 to 30 in good health and CMV-seropositive. The CDR3 here is CASRAFGRTRGHF. In DNA, the CDR3 is TGTGCCAGCAGGGCCTTTGGACGCACCCGGGGGCATTTT.